Below, 23 T cell receptor beta chains from the same sample are listed, as sequenced in a study of T cell responses to AZD1222 COVID-19 vaccine (dated by TCRdb to 2020 to 2022). Receptor libraries were prepared by the immunoSEQ multiplex PCR assay. TCRdb's version of the immuneACCESS table is confined to in-frame rearrangements and falls short of the full clone set. An unresolved V gene accounts for under half of the shortfall where checked; the remainder is of unknown origin. Across this sample there are about 150,000 clones, with 80% to 95% seen only once. Together, the top ten hold about 3.6% of the sample. The time point label, as the study defines it: about 28 days (+/-7) after the second vaccine dose. Sequenced here: peripheral blood, sampled 28 days after the second AZD1222 dose. The source of these receptors is an adult who received the AZD1222 COVID-19 vaccine.

The CDR3 here is CASSGLVENEQFF. Written as DNA, the CDR3 is TGTGCCAGCAGCGGGCTGGTGGAGAATGAGCAGTTCTTC. The chain has TRBV6-5 and TRBJ2-1; D remains unclear. The germline gives CDR1 MNHEY, CDR2 SVGAGI. The ends were cut back, 6 bases at V and 7 bases at J, with 13 bases in the middle. This CDR3 has 13 residues.

The rearrangement links TRBV10-3 to TRBJ1-5, with unresolved D. CDR1 and CDR2 from the germline V gene are ENHRY and SYGVKD. The CDR3 sequence is 13 residues long. With 10 bases removed from V and 1 base from J, the gap between germline ends came to 11 bases. The CDR3 coding sequence is TGTGCCAGTAGCGGGTCAAGCAATCAGCCCCAGCATTTT. Translated, it gives CASSGSSNQPQHF.

This clone was recorded once. This chain connects TRBV5-1 to TRBJ2-1; TRBD2 matches 10 bases. The V gene's germline CDR1 is SGHRS and CDR2 YFSETQ. CDR3 length: 15 amino acids. Unmatched junction bases numbered 4, after V lost 0 bases and J lost 7 bases. This CDR3 is CASSLEGLARNEQFF. DNA of the CDR3: TGCGCCAGCAGCTTGGAGGGACTAGCGAGAAATGAGCAGTTCTTC. Together with reference TRBV5-1 and TRBJ2-1, the CDR3 gives the full variable domain: KAGVTQTPRYLIKTRGQQVTLSCSPISGHRSVSWYQQTPGQGLQFLFEYFSETQRNKGNFPGRFSGRQFSNSRSEMNVSTLELGDSALYLCASSLEGLARNEQFFGPGTRLTVL.

This clone was seen once. V usage is TRBV5-4 and J usage is TRBJ2-7; 7 bases match TRBD1. The trim removed 4 bases at V and 3 bases at J, leaving 7 bases unmatched. This CDR3 has 14 amino acids. The germline gives CDR1 SGHNT, CDR2 YYREEE (reference sequence). The CDR3 region is CASSLSTGYYEQYF. The DNA of the CDR3 is TGTGCCAGCAGCCTCTCGACAGGGTACTACGAGCAGTACTTC.

The V and J genes are TRBV25-1 and TRBJ1-2, with no clear D. Looked up from germline, CDR1 is MGHDK and CDR2 is SYGVNS. V was shortened by 0 bases and J by 7 bases, with 6 bases between the two germline ends. The CDR3 is 12 residues long. CDR3 nucleotide sequence: TGTGCCAGCAGTGAATATAAAGCTGGCTACACCTTC. Residues: CASSEYKAGYTF.

The V gene is TRBV6-5, the J gene TRBJ1-1, with D unclear. Germline CDR1 reads MNHEY; CDR2 reads SVGAGI. The V and J ends lost 0 bases and 3 bases respectively, with 5 bases between them. This CDR3 contains 13 residues. This chain's CDR3 is CASSYSQYTEAFF. The CDR3 DNA reads TGTGCCAGCAGTTACTCCCAGTACACTGAAGCTTTCTTT.

The rearrangement joins TRBV6-2 or TRBV6-3 to TRBJ1-2; D remains ambiguous. V lost 6 bases, J lost 1 base, and 15 bases lay in between. This CDR3 is 15 amino acids long. The germline gives CDR1 MNHEY, CDR2 SVGEGT. The CDR3 region is CASSPRSRVNYGYTF. CDR3 bases: TGTGCCAGCAGCCCTCGGTCCCGGGTTAACTATGGCTACACCTTC.

The V gene is TRBV5-8, the J gene TRBJ1-5; D is possibly TRBD1 (6 bases). The CDR3 consists of 13 residues. The V end was cut by 3 bases, the J end by 6 bases, with 10 bases between. Germline V gene sequence: CDR1 SGHTS, CDR2 YDEGEE. CDR3 sequence reads: CASSSDRRQPQHF. The CDR3 DNA reads TGTGCCAGCAGCTCGGACAGACGTCAGCCCCAGCATTTT.

The CDR3 here is CASMRGHSYEQYF. For the CDR3, the DNA is TGCGCCAGCATGAGGGGCCATAGCTACGAGCAGTACTTC. The chain recombines TRBV10-2 with TRBJ2-7, with D perhaps given as TRBD1 or TRBD2 (5 bases each). From germline, CDR1 is WSHSY and CDR2 SAAADI. Between the trimmed V and J ends, which lost 7 bases and 3 bases, there was a span of 13 bases. The CDR3 runs 13 residues.

The chain is built from TRBV7-6 and TRBJ2-3; D unclear. V was shortened by 5 bases and J by 1 base, with 7 bases between the two germline ends. This CDR3 spans 13 amino acids. CDR1 and CDR2 (germline): SGHVS, FNYEAQ. The CDR3 sequence is CASSPQRTDTQYF. The CDR3 DNA is TGTGCCAGCAGCCCTCAGCGCACAGATACGCAGTATTTT.

V is TRBV2 and J is TRBJ2-1; 7 bases line up with TRBD2. Germline V CDR1 and CDR2: SNHLY, FYNNEI. This CDR3 is 15 amino acids long. Unmatched junction bases numbered 10, after V lost 8 bases and J lost 3 bases. The CDR3: CASALGDYLYNEQFF. The CDR3 nucleotides are TGTGCCAGCGCCCTAGGGGACTACCTCTACAATGAGCAGTTCTTC.

This rearrangement joins TRBV6-2 or TRBV6-3 to TRBJ2-7; D may be TRBD1 (6 bases). Trimming pared 4 bases from V and 1 base from J, leaving 11 bases between. This CDR3 spans 14 amino acids. Germline V CDR1 and CDR2: MNHEY, SVGEGT. The CDR3 loop reads CASSSARGSYEQYF. As DNA, the CDR3 is TGTGCCAGCAGTTCTGCCAGGGGATCCTACGAGCAGTACTTC.

This clone was seen only once. The chain joins TRBV4-3 to TRBJ1-3; possible D gene TRBD1, 5 bases. Trimming took off 0 bases at V and 3 bases at J, with 12 bases between the two ends. The CDR3 loop spans 16 amino acids. CDR1 and CDR2 from the germline V gene are LGHNA and YSLEER. For the CDR3, the DNA is TGCGCCAGCAGCCAAGATCAGGGCAGTTTTGGAAACACCATATATTTT. Translation gives CASSQDQGSFGNTIYF.

The rearrangement links TRBV11-3 to TRBJ1-5, with D unresolved. Germline-derived CDR1 and CDR2 are SGHNT and YENEEA. Trimming left V 1 base short and J 3 bases short, with 7 bases between. This CDR3 is 14 amino acids long. CDR3 residues: CASSLGRNNQPQHF. CDR3 nucleotide sequence: TGTGCCAGCAGCTTAGGGCGGAACAATCAGCCCCAGCATTTT.

This clone appeared a single time. The chain employs TRBV2 and TRBJ1-2; the D gene is possibly TRBD1 (5 bases). Trimming took 6 bases from V and 2 from J, leaving 7 bases between them. Germline loops: CDR1 SNHLY, CDR2 FYNNEI. This CDR3 contains 12 residues. CDR3: CASRGPNYGYTF. The CDR3 DNA reads as TGTGCCAGCAGGGGACCCAACTATGGCTACACCTTC.

A word on this clone: The junction and the germline gene differ at one end; a read error may be behind it. The chain is built from TRBV6-1 and TRBJ2-1, with TRBD2 matching 10 bases. Germline lookup yields CDR1 MNHNS and CDR2 SASEGT. The CDR3 is 15 amino acids. The DNA of the CDR3 is TGTGCCAGCAGTCAAGCGGGAGGGGGTTACAATGAGCAGTTCTTC. Translated, it gives CASSQAGGGYNEQFF.

This clone appeared once. The chain combines TRBV6-6 with TRBJ1-1; perhaps TRBD1 as D (5 bases). With 8 bases removed from V and 5 bases from J, the gap between germline ends came to 18 bases. The CDR3 consists of 14 residues. The germline V gene encodes CDR1 MNHNY and CDR2 SVGAGI (reference sequence). CDR3 sequence: CASVNFRVGTEAFF. DNA for the CDR3: TGTGCCAGCGTAAACTTCAGGGTGGGGACTGAAGCTTTCTTT.

V and J are TRBV10-1 and TRBJ2-2; 9 bases fit TRBD1. The CDR3 has 17 amino acids. Germline V gene lookup returns CDR1 WNHNN and CDR2 SYGVQD (reference sequence). With 6 bases clipped from V and 1 base from J, the junction kept 9 bases outside the gene matches. The CDR3 loop is CASRRRGQGWNTGELFF. CDR3 DNA: TGCGCCAGCAGGCGAAGGGGACAGGGCTGGAACACCGGGGAGCTGTTTTTT.

The V and J genes are TRBV24-1 and TRBJ1-4, with TRBD1 matching over 7 bases. The CDR3 consists of 13 residues. J lost 5 bases, V lost 5 bases, and 1 base had no gene match. CDR1 KGHDR and CDR2 SFDVKD come from the germline V gene. The CDR3 loop is CATSGTGNEKLFF. As DNA, the CDR3 is TGTGCCACCAGTGGGACAGGAAATGAAAAACTGTTTTTT.

This chain connects TRBV28 to TRBJ1-1; possible D gene TRBD1, 6 bases. V was trimmed by 6 bases and J by 3 bases, leaving 11 bases between them. There are 13 residues in the CDR3. Germline assignment: CDR1 MDHEN and CDR2 SYDVKM. The CDR3 region is CASRTTGHTEAFF. The CDR3 nucleotides are TGTGCCAGCAGAACTACAGGGCACACTGAAGCTTTCTTT.

The chain has TRBV2 and TRBJ2-7, with 13 bases fitting TRBD2. The CDR3 totals 16 residues. Germline CDR1 reads SNHLY; CDR2 reads FYNNEI. Unmatched junction bases numbered 7, after V lost 7 bases and J lost 1 base. The CDR3 loop reads CASIVTSGRVSYEQYF. The DNA of the CDR3 is TGTGCCAGCATTGTCACTAGCGGGAGGGTTTCCTACGAGCAGTACTTC.

The chain couples TRBV10-3 to TRBJ1-1; possible D gene TRBD1, 5 bases. The CDR3 is 12 amino acids. Trimming pared 10 bases from V and 4 bases from J, leaving 13 bases between. Germline assignment: CDR1 ENHRY and CDR2 SYGVKD. The CDR3 loop is CATGPGGTEAFF. CDR3 nucleotide sequence: TGTGCCACGGGACCGGGTGGCACTGAAGCTTTCTTT.

The table lists this clone with a few counts. This chain uses TRBV5-6 with TRBJ2-7; TRBD2 agrees at 10 bases. Germline values: CDR1 SGHDT, CDR2 YYEEEE. There are 17 residues in the CDR3. V was pared by 1 base and J by 3 bases, with 10 bases of the junction left unmatched. The CDR3 loop reads CASSLSLAGVNFYEQYF. Here the CDR3 DNA reads TGTGCCAGCAGCTTGAGCCTAGCGGGAGTGAACTTCTACGAGCAGTACTTC.